The clone carrying this TCR beta chain occurred many times. Antigen unknown. This sample is part of a study of response to subunit inactivated influenza vaccine. General study results and limits: Few new T cells, the authors suggested, are recruited by each seasonal influenza vaccination.

TCRdb fed the RT-PCR reads into MiXCR, producing one record per CDR3 protein. The sample lists 300,000 to 350,000 distinct CDR3 sequences; just over 20% were seen once. This TCR derives from a man between 50 and 69 years old who received an inactivated influenza vaccine. This sample comprised PBMCs from blood, obtained about 20 months after vaccination.

CDR3 region: CASSFFGGQGYTEAFF. Written as DNA, the CDR3 is TGTGCCAGCAGCTTCTTCGGGGGACAGGGATACACTGAAGCTTTCTTT. The rearrangement uses TRBV11-2 and TRBJ1-1, with 9 bases fitting TRBD1. Germline trimming cut 3 bases from V and 3 bases from J; bases unmatched to any gene: 8. This CDR3 contains 16 residues. Germline lookup yields CDR1 SGHAT and CDR2 FQNNGV. The full variable domain, completed using reference TRBV11-2 and TRBJ1-1, is EAGVAQSPRYKIIEKRQSVAFWCNPISGHATLYWYQQILGQGPKLLIQFQNNGVVDDSQLPKDRFSAERLKGVDSTLKIQPAKLEDSAVYLCASSFFGGQGYTEAFFGQGTRLTVV.